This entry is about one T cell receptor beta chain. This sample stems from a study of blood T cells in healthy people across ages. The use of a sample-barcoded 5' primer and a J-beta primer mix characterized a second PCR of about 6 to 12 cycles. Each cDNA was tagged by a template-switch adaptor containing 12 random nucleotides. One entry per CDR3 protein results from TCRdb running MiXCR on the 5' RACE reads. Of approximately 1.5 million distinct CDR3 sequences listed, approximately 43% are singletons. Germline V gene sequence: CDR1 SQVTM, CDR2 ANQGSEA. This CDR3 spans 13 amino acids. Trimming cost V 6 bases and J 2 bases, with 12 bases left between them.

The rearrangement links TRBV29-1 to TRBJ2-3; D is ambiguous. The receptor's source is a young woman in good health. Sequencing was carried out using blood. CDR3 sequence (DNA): TGCAGCGTGGCCCTAAGGGCCACAGATACGCAGTATTTT. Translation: CSVALRATDTQYF.